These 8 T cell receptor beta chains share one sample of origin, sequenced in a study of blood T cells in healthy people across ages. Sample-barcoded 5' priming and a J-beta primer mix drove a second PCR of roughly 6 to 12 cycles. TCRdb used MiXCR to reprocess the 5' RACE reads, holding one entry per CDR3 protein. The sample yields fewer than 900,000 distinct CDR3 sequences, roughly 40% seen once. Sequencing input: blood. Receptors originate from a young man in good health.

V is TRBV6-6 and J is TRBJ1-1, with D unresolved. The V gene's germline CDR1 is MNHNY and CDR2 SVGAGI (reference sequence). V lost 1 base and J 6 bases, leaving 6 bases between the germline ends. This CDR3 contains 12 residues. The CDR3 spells CASSYLRAEAFF. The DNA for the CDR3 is TGTGCCAGCAGTTACTTACGGGCTGAAGCTTTCTTT.

The CDR3 loop reads CASSWGAATNEKLFF. CDR3 nucleotide sequence: TGTGCCAGCAGTTGGGGGGCTGCAACTAATGAAAAACTGTTTTTT. The gene calls are TRBV12-3 or TRBV12-4 and TRBJ1-4; D is perhaps TRBD1 (6 bases). The V end was cut by 4 bases, the J end by 0 bases, with 9 bases between. The CDR3 contains 15 residues.

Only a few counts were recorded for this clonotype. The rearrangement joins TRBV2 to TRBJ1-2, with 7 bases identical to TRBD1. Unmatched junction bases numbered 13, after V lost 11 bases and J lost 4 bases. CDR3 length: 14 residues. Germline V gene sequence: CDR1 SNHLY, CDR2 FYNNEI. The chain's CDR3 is CAGKDRQESYGYTF. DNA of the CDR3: TGTGCCGGGAAGGACAGGCAAGAGTCCTATGGCTACACCTTC.

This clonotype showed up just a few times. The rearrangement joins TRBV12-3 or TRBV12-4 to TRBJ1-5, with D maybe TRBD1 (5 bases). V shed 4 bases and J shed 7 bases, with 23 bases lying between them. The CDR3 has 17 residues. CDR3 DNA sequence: TGTGCCAGCAGTTGGGCACCGGGACGGATTCCTGAACAGCCCCAGCATTTT. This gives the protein CASSWAPGRIPEQPQHF.

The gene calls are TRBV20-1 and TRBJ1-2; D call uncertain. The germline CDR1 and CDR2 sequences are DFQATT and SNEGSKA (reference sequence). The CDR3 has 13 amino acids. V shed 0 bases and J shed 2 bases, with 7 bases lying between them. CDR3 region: CSARDRVNYGYTF. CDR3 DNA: TGCAGTGCTAGAGATCGGGTGAACTATGGCTACACCTTC.

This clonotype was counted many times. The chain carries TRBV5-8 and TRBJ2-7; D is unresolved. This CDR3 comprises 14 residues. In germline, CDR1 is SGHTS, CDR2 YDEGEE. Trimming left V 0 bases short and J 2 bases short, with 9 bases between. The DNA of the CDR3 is TGTGCCAGCAGCTTGGGATCCGGACCCTACGAGCAGTACTTC. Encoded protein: CASSLGSGPYEQYF.

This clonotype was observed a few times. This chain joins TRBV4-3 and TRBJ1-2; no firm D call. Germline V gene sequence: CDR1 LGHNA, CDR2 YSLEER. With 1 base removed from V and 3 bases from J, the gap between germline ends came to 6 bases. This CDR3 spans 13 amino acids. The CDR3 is CASSQVIHYGYTF. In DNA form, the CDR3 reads TGCGCCAGCAGCCAAGTCATACACTATGGCTACACCTTC.

The CDR3: CSANPLAGAHSEQFF. The CDR3 DNA reads TGCAGTGCTAACCCCCTGGCGGGAGCGCATTCGGAGCAGTTCTTC. V and J are TRBV20-1 and TRBJ2-1; 7 nucleotides align to TRBD2. Trimming removed 4 bases from V and 10 bases from J; junction bases left unmatched: 16. Germline CDR1 is DFQATT and CDR2 is SNEGSKA (reference sequence). There are 15 residues in the CDR3.